This passage covers 27 T cell receptor beta chains from one sample sequenced in a study of T cell responses to AZD1222 COVID-19 vaccine. Assay used: immunoSEQ multiplex PCR; TCRdb lists only in-frame clones, some missing. This table holds more than 250,000 clones, more than 85% found once. The sample here was peripheral blood, taken on day 0 of AZD1222 vaccination. The receptor set was obtained from an adult in good health.

This chain uses TRBV6-2 or TRBV6-3 with TRBJ2-5, with D perhaps matching TRBD1 or TRBD2 (5 bases each). The ends were cut back, 5 bases at V and 9 bases at J, with 19 bases in the middle. Germline V gene sequence: CDR1 MNHEY, CDR2 SVGEGT. The CDR3 extends over 14 amino acids. This CDR3 is CASSDPPGPRAQYF. As DNA, the CDR3 is TGTGCCAGCAGTGACCCACCGGGACCTAGGGCCCAGTACTTC.

The V gene is TRBV6-5, the J gene TRBJ1-1; possible D gene TRBD1, 6 bases. With 2 bases removed from V and 1 base from J, the gap between germline ends came to 11 bases. The CDR3 spans 15 residues. Germline assignment: CDR1 MNHEY and CDR2 SVGAGI. In DNA form, the CDR3 reads TGTGCCAGCAGTTACACGGGACATCGGAACACTGAAGCTTTCTTT. Its protein product is CASSYTGHRNTEAFF.

The CDR3 loop reads CASSSTGASSYNEQFF. The CDR3 nucleotides are TGTGCCAGCAGTTCAACAGGGGCGAGCTCCTACAATGAGCAGTTCTTC. The gene calls are TRBV28 and TRBJ2-1; 7 nucleotides line up with TRBD1. Germline V gene lookup returns CDR1 MDHEN and CDR2 SYDVKM. The length of the CDR3 is 16 residues. The junction had 6 bases not matched to a gene; V was cut back by 4 bases and J by 0 bases.

This sequence joins TRBV12-3 or TRBV12-4 and TRBJ2-7; D is possibly TRBD1 (5 bases). This CDR3 contains 13 residues. Trimming took 5 bases from V and 4 from J, leaving 12 bases between them. The CDR3 protein is CASSAGPLYEQYF. The CDR3, as DNA: TGTGCCAGCAGTGCAGGGCCCCTTTACGAGCAGTACTTC.

The rearrangement joins TRBV23-1 to TRBJ1-5; a weak D match, TRBD1 (5 bases). TRBV23-1 has ORF status, its function being uncertain. The germline V and J ends were trimmed by 7 bases and 7 bases, with 17 bases remaining between them. The CDR3 has 14 residues. The DNA for the CDR3 is TGCGCCAGCACTCACGCAGGGCGAAGGCAGCCCCAGCATTTT. It encodes CASTHAGRRQPQHF.

This clone was picked up a small number of times. V is TRBV3-1 (or the pseudogene TRBV3-2) and J is TRBJ1-1; D is unresolved. The germline CDR1 and CDR2 sequences are LGHDT and YNNKEL (reference sequence). The CDR3 has 12 residues. V was cut by 0 bases and J by 8 bases, with 7 bases left in between. This chain's CDR3 is CASSQDVGEAFF. The CDR3 DNA reads as TGTGCCAGCAGCCAAGATGTGGGGGAAGCTTTCTTT.

The chain couples TRBV15 to TRBJ2-7; 7 bases fit TRBD1. In germline, CDR1 is LNHNV, CDR2 YYDKDF (reference sequence). This CDR3 contains 14 residues. Germline trimming cut 4 bases from V and 0 bases from J; bases unmatched to any gene: 3. The CDR3 region has the DNA TGTGCCACCAGCACCCAGGGGGACTCCTACGAGCAGTACTTC. This encodes CATSTQGDSYEQYF.

The gene calls are TRBV7-8 and TRBJ2-5; D is possibly TRBD2 (6 bases). The V gene's germline CDR1 is SGHVS and CDR2 FQNEAQ. Trimming took 1 base from V and 9 from J, leaving 12 bases between them. The CDR3 loop spans 13 amino acids. The CDR3 sequence is CASSLEEGAAQYF. For the CDR3, the DNA is TGTGCCAGCAGCTTAGAGGAGGGAGCGGCCCAGTACTTC.

This chain uses TRBV7-2 with TRBJ1-1; maybe TRBD1 (6 bases). Germline loops: CDR1 SGHTA, CDR2 FQGNSA. The CDR3 is 15 amino acids. Trimming stripped 3 bases from V and 0 bases from J, with 11 bases between. The CDR3 region is CASSLIGGMNTEAFF. Here the CDR3 DNA reads TGTGCCAGCAGCTTGATCGGGGGCATGAACACTGAAGCTTTCTTT.

The CDR3 loop is CASIARGYTGELFF. CDR3 sequence (DNA): TGTGCCAGCATCGCACGGGGTTACACCGGGGAGCTGTTTTTT. This rearrangement joins TRBV11-2 to TRBJ2-2, with a weak D call TRBD2 (5 bases). This CDR3 is 14 amino acids long. From germline, CDR1 is SGHAT and CDR2 FQNNGV. Trimming stripped 7 bases from V and 3 bases from J, with 12 bases between.

The chain is built from TRBV28 and TRBJ1-1; 7 nucleotides line up with TRBD1. Germline lookup yields CDR1 MDHEN and CDR2 SYDVKM. With V trimmed by 7 bases and J by 3 bases, 8 bases remained unmatched. This CDR3 has 14 residues. CDR3 protein: CASTHRQGDTEAFF. The CDR3 nucleotides read TGTGCCAGCACTCATAGGCAGGGGGACACTGAAGCTTTCTTT. The full variable domain, with the rest looked up from reference TRBV28 and TRBJ1-1, is DVKVTQSSRYLVKRTGEKVFLECVQDMDHENMFWYRQDPGLGLRLIYFSYDVKMKEKGDIPEGYSVSREKKERFSLILESASTNQTSMYLCASTHRQGDTEAFFGQGTRLTVV.

CDR3 residues: CASSARGGDNEKLFF. In nucleotides, the CDR3 is TGTGCCAGCAGCGCCAGGGGGGGGGATAATGAAAAACTGTTTTTT. V is TRBV9 and J is TRBJ1-4; 7 positions agree with TRBD1. This CDR3 has 15 residues. Germline loops: CDR1 SGDLS, CDR2 YYNGEE. J gave up 4 bases and V 3 bases, and 6 bases lay outside the gene matches.

The V gene is TRBV4-1, the J gene TRBJ2-7; D remains unclear. Trimming took 0 bases from V and 11 from J, leaving 14 bases between them. Germline V gene data show CDR1 as MGHRA and CDR2 as YSYEKL. The CDR3 runs 13 residues. The CDR3, as DNA: TGCGCCAGCAGCCAAGACCGTCCGAGTGGCAAGTACTTC. Translated: CASSQDRPSGKYF.

CDR3 DNA sequence: TGTGCCACCAGCAGAGACAGGGGGCGGTGGGTGAACACTGAAGCTTTCTTT. Amino acid sequence: CATSRDRGRWVNTEAFF. V is TRBV15 and J is TRBJ1-1, with 8 nucleotides matching TRBD1. The CDR3 extends over 17 amino acids. The germline gives CDR1 LNHNV, CDR2 YYDKDF (reference sequence). The J segment lost 0 bases and the V segment lost 0 bases, leaving 6 bases of the junction unmatched.

The rearrangement joins TRBV3-1 (or the pseudogene TRBV3-2) to TRBJ2-7; TRBD2 matches at 8 bases. Germline V CDR1 and CDR2: LGHDT, YNNKEL (reference sequence). This CDR3 is built from 15 residues. V gave up 4 bases and J gave up 1 base; unmatched junction bases: 6. CDR3 amino acids: CASSPGSGGSYEQYF. The CDR3 DNA reads TGTGCCAGCAGCCCGGGGAGCGGGGGTTCCTACGAGCAGTACTTC.

This clone was picked up a small number of times. The CDR3 region is CASSKLGPGELFF. CDR3 bases: TGTGCCAGCAGCAAACTAGGTCCCGGGGAGCTGTTTTTT. The chain recombines TRBV14 with TRBJ2-2; perhaps TRBD2 as D (5 bases). Germline V gene data show CDR1 as SGHDN and CDR2 as FVKESK. This CDR3 has 13 residues. The V end was cut by 5 bases, the J end by 6 bases, with 10 bases between.

This rearrangement joins TRBV4-1 to TRBJ2-1; no definite D call. Germline loops: CDR1 MGHRA, CDR2 YSYEKL. The CDR3 totals 14 residues. Trimming took 0 bases from V and 4 from J, leaving 7 bases between them. The chain's CDR3 is CASSQDQVYNEQFF. The CDR3 DNA reads as TGCGCCAGCAGCCAAGATCAGGTTTACAATGAGCAGTTCTTC.

This rearrangement joins TRBV4-3 to TRBJ2-3; D is tentatively TRBD1 or TRBD2 (5 bases each). Germline assignment: CDR1 LGHNA and CDR2 YSLEER. Trimming cost V 4 bases and J 0 bases, with 5 bases left between them. The CDR3 is 13 residues long. The CDR3 DNA sequence: TGCGCCAGCAGCCGGGGGAGCACAGATACGCAGTATTTT. Amino acids: CASSRGSTDTQYF.

CDR3 residues: CASSESGGLLNEQYF. As DNA, the CDR3 is TGTGCCAGCAGCGAAAGCGGGGGGCTCCTAAACGAGCAGTACTTC. The chain recombines TRBV9 with TRBJ2-7; 9 nucleotides line up with TRBD2. Germline-derived CDR1 and CDR2 are SGDLS and YYNGEE. The CDR3 is 15 amino acids. V gave up 3 bases and J gave up 5 bases; unmatched junction bases: 9.

On this clone: Other DNA sequences of this sample code for an identical CDR3. This rearrangement joins TRBV5-4 to TRBJ2-3; TRBD1 might be the D (6 bases). Germline V CDR1 and CDR2: SGHNT, YYREEE (reference sequence). The V gene lost 0 bases and the J gene lost 3 bases, with 8 bases spanning the gap. CDR3 length equals 14 residues. In DNA, the CDR3 is TGTGCCAGCAGCTTGGGGGGGCGGACAGATACGCAGTATTTT. Protein: CASSLGGRTDTQYF. Using reference TRBV5-4 and TRBJ2-3 for the parts outside the CDR3, the full variable domain is ETGVTQSPTHLIKTRGQQVTLRCSSQSGHNTVSWYQQALGQGPQFIFQYYREEENGRGNFPPRFSGLQFPNYSSELNVNALELDDSALYLCASSLGGRTDTQYFGPGTRLTVL.

The chain is built from TRBV19 and TRBJ2-3; 8 bases agree with TRBD2. This CDR3 region has 12 residues. Germline V gene data show CDR1 as LNHDA and CDR2 as SQIVND (reference sequence). V shed 11 bases, J shed 0 bases, and the junction held 1 base outside the gene matches. In nucleotides, the CDR3 is TGTGCCGCTAGCGGGAGCACAGATACGCAGTATTTT. Its translation: CAASGSTDTQYF.

The J gene is TRBJ2-7, the V gene TRBV5-6; TRBD2 aligns across 8 bases. The V gene end was trimmed by 6 bases and the J gene end by 3 bases; junction bases not matched to a gene: 11. This CDR3 region has 15 residues. Germline values: CDR1 SGHDT, CDR2 YYEEEE. CDR3 protein: CASIGAGGRGYEQYF. The DNA of the CDR3 is TGTGCCAGCATCGGGGCGGGGGGCCGGGGCTACGAGCAGTACTTC.

This clone has just a few counts. CDR3 protein: CASRKITNEKLFF. CDR3 in DNA: TGTGCCAGCCGGAAGATCACTAATGAAAAACTGTTTTTT. The chain recombines TRBV6-5 with TRBJ1-4, with D unclear. Trimming cost V 8 bases and J 2 bases, with 9 bases left between them. The germline V gene has CDR1 MNHEY and CDR2 SVGAGI. This CDR3 has 13 residues.

The gene calls are TRBV5-1 and TRBJ1-1; D gene unclear. This CDR3 region has 13 residues. In germline, CDR1 is SGHRS, CDR2 YFSETQ. Trimming cost V 0 bases and J 1 base, with 4 bases left between them. The CDR3 DNA reads as TGCGCCAGCAGCTTGGCCCCGAACACTGAAGCTTTCTTT. Its translation is CASSLAPNTEAFF.

CDR3 DNA sequence: TGCGCCAGCAGCCACCGGACGGACTACTACGAGCAGTACTTC. This codes for CASSHRTDYYEQYF. The chain uses TRBV4-1 and TRBJ2-7; D might be TRBD2 (6 bases). There are 14 residues in the CDR3. V was clipped by 3 bases and J by 3 bases, with 12 bases between them. Per the germline V gene, CDR1 is MGHRA and CDR2 is YSYEKL.

This chain connects TRBV7-2 to TRBJ1-3; tentatively, D is TRBD1 (5 bases). The CDR3 loop spans 15 amino acids. Germline V CDR1 and CDR2: SGHTA, FQGNSA. V lost 3 bases, J lost 1 base, and 10 bases lay in between. CDR3: CASSFGAGSGNTIYF. The CDR3 nucleotides read TGTGCCAGCAGCTTTGGGGCAGGGTCTGGAAACACCATATATTTT.

The chain joins TRBV5-5 to TRBJ2-1; 8 nucleotides match TRBD1. Looked up from germline, CDR1 is SGHKS and CDR2 is YYEKEE (reference sequence). The CDR3 loop spans 17 amino acids. Losses at the gene ends were 0 bases for V and 4 bases for J; bases not matched to a gene: 9. The CDR3 DNA follows: TGTGCCAGCAGCTTGGGCCCGGGACAGGTTATGTACAATGAGCAGTTCTTC. Translated: CASSLGPGQVMYNEQFF.